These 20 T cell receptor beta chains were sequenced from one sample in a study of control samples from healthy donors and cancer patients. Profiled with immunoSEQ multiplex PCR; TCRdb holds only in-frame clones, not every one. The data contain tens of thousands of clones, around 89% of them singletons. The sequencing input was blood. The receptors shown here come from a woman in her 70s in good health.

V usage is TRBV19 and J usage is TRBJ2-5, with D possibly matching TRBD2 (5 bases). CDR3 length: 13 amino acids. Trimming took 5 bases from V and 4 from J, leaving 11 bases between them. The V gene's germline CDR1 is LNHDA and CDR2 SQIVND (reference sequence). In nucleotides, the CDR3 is TGTGCCAGTAGTGCGGACTCGGGAGAGACCCAGTACTTC. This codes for CASSADSGETQYF.

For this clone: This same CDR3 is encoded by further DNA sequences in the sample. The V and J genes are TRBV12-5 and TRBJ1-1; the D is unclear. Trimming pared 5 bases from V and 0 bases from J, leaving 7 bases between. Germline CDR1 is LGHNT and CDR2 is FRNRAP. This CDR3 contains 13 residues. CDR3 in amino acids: CASGLGMNTEAFF. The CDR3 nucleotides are TGTGCTAGTGGTCTCGGAATGAACACTGAAGCTTTCTTT.

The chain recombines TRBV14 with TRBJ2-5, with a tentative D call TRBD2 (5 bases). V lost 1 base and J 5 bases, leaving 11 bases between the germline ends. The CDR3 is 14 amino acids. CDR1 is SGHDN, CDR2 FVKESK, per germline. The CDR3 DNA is TGTGCCAGCAGCCAAGGTGCGGGTTCGGAGACCCAGTACTTC. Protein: CASSQGAGSETQYF.

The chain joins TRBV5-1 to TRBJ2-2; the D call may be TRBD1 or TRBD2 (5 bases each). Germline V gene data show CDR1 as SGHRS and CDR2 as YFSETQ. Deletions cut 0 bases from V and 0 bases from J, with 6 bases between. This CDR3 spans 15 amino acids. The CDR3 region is CASSLGGANTGELFF. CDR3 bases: TGCGCCAGCAGCTTGGGAGGGGCGAACACCGGGGAGCTGTTTTTT.

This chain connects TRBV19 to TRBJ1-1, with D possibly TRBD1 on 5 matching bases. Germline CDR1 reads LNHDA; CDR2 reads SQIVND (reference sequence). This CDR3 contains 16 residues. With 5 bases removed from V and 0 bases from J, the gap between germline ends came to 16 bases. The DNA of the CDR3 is TGTGCCAGTAGTTCCGGGGACGTAAACATGAACACTGAAGCTTTCTTT. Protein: CASSSGDVNMNTEAFF.

As DNA, the CDR3 is TGTGCCAGCAGCAGGGGGACTAGCGGGAGTGCCTACAATGAGCAGTTCTTC. As protein: CASSRGTSGSAYNEQFF. The gene calls are TRBV3-1 (or the pseudogene TRBV3-2) and TRBJ2-1; 14 bases align to TRBD2. The CDR3 contains 17 residues. Germline V gene data show CDR1 as LGHDT and CDR2 as YNNKEL (reference sequence). The trim removed 5 bases at V and 2 bases at J, leaving 5 bases unmatched.

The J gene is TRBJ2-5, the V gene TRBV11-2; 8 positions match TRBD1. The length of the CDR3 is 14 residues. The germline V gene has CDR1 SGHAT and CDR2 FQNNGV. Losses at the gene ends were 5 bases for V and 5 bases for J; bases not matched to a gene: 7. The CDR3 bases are TGTGCCAGCAGCCAGGGCAGGGGGCCGGAGACCCAGTACTTC. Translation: CASSQGRGPETQYF.

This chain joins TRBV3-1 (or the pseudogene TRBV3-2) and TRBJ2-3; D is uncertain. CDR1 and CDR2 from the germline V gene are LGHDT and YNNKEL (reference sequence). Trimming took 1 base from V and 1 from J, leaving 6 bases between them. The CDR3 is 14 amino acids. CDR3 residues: CASSQGLGTDTQYF. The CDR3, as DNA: TGTGCCAGCAGCCAAGGACTGGGCACAGATACGCAGTATTTT.

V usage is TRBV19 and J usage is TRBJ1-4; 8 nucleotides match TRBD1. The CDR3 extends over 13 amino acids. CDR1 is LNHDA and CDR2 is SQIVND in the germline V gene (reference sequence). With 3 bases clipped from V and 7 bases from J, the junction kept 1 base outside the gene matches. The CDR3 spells CASSIDRGEKLFF. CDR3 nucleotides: TGTGCCAGTAGTATTGACAGGGGTGAAAAACTGTTTTTT. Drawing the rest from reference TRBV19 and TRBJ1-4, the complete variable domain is DGGITQSPKYLFRKEGQNVTLSCEQNLNHDAMYWYRQDPGQGLRLIYYSQIVNDFQKGDIAEGYSVSREKKESFPLTVTSAQKNPTAFYLCASSIDRGEKLFFGSGTQLSVL.

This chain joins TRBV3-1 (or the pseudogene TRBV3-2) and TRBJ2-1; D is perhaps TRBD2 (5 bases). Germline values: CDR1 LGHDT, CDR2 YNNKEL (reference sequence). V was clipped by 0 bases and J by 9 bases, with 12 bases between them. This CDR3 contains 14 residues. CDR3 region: CASSQDLGAAEQFF. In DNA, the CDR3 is TGTGCCAGCAGCCAAGATCTCGGAGCGGCTGAGCAGTTCTTC.

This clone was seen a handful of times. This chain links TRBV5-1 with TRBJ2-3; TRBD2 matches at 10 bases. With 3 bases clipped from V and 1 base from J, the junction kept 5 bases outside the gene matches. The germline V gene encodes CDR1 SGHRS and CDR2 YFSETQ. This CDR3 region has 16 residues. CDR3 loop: CASSSGGTSGTDTQYF. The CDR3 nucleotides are TGCGCCAGCAGCTCTGGCGGGACTAGCGGCACAGATACGCAGTATTTT. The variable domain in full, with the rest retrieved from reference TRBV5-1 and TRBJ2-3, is KAGVTQTPRYLIKTRGQQVTLSCSPISGHRSVSWYQQTPGQGLQFLFEYFSETQRNKGNFPGRFSGRQFSNSRSEMNVSTLELGDSALYLCASSSGGTSGTDTQYFGPGTRLTVL.

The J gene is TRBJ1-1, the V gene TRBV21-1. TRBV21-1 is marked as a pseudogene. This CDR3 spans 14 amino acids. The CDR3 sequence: CASSHSGVNTEAFF. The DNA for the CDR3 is TGTGCCAGCTCTCATTCCGGCGTGAACACTGAAGCTTTCTTT.

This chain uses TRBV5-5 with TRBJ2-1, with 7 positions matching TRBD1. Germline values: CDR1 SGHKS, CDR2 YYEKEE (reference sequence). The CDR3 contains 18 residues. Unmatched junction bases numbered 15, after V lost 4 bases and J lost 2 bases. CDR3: CASSAQNMGQRTYNEQFF. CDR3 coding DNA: TGTGCCAGCAGCGCCCAAAATATGGGACAGAGGACCTACAATGAGCAGTTCTTC.

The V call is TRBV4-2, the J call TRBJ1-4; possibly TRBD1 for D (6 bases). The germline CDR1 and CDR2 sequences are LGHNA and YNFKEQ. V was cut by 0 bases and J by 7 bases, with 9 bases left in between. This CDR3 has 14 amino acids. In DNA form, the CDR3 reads TGTGCCAGCAGCCAAGACAGGGGCCGTGAAAAACTGTTTTTT. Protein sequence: CASSQDRGREKLFF.

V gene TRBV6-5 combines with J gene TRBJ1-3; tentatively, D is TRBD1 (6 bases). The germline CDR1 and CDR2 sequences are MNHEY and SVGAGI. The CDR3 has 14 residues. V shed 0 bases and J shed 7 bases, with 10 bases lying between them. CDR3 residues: CASSYSRGGNTIYF. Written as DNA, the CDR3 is TGTGCCAGCAGTTACTCGAGGGGGGGCAACACCATATATTTT.

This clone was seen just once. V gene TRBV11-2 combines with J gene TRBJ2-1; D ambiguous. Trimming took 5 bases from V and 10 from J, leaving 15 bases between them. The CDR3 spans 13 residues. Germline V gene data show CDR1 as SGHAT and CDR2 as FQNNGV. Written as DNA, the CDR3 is TGTGCCAGCAGCCCCTCCGGGCCTGGGGAGCAGTTCTTC. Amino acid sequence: CASSPSGPGEQFF.

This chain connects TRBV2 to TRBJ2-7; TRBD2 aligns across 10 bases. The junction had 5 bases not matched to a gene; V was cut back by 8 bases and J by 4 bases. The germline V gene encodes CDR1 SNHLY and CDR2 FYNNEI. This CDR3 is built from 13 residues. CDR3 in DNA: TGTGCCAGCGCCGGGACTAGCGCTTACGAGCAGTACTTC. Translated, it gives CASAGTSAYEQYF. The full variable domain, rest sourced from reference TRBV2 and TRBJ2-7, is EPEVTQTPSHQVTQMGQEVILRCVPISNHLYFYWYRQILGQKVEFLVSFYNNEISEKSEIFDDQFSVERPDGSNFTLKIRSTKLEDSAMYFCASAGTSAYEQYFGPGTRLTVT.

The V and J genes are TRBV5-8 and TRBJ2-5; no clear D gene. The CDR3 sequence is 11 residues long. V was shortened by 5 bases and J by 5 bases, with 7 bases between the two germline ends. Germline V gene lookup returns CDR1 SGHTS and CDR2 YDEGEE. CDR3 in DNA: TGTGCCAGCAGAAGGGTGGAGACCCAGTACTTC. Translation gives CASRRVETQYF.

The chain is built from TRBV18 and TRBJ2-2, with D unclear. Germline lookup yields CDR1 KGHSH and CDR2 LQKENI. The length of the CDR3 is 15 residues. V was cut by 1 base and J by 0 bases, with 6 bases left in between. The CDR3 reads CASSPLTTNTGELFF. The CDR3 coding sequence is TGTGCCAGCTCACCACTAACCACGAACACCGGGGAGCTGTTTTTT.

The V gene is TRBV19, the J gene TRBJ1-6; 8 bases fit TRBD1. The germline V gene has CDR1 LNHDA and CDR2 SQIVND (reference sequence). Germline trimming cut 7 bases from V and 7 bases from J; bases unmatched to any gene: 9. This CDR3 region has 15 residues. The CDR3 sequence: CASTTGTGKNSPLHF. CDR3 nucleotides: TGTGCCAGTACTACCGGGACAGGCAAGAATTCACCCCTCCACTTT.